This passage covers 5 T cell receptor beta chains from one sample sequenced in a study of blood T cell repertoires in COVID-19 (dated by TCRdb to about 2020). The receptor library was made with the immunoSEQ multiplex PCR assay. The clones in this table, taken by TCRdb from immuneACCESS, are in-frame only. Not every clone is retained; where verified, under half of the shortfall comes from an unresolved V gene, and the cause of the rest is unknown. Within this sample are under 200,000 clones, with approximately 80% of them counted one time only. The ten largest make up more than 10% of the sample. Sequenced material: PBMCs or T cells enriched from blood (not recorded which). The receptor set was obtained from a man aged 50 to 59 who had recovered from COVID-19.

CDR3 DNA sequence: TGTGCCAGCAGCGCGGGGACCCCCGGGGAGCTGTTTTTT. Protein product: CASSAGTPGELFF. The rearrangement links TRBV6-4 to TRBJ2-2, with D tentatively TRBD2 (6 bases). The germline gives CDR1 MRHNA, CDR2 SNTAGT. Trimming removed 6 bases from V and 6 bases from J, with 11 bases in between. The CDR3 extends over 13 amino acids.

The chain uses TRBV7-3 and TRBJ1-5; D remains ambiguous. This CDR3 comprises 14 residues. The germline CDR1 and CDR2 sequences are SGHTA and FQGTGA. Trimming cost V 6 bases and J 3 bases, with 12 bases left between them. The CDR3 DNA follows: TGTGCCAGCAGTCTGGGAGGGCCCAATCAGCCCCAGCATTTT. The encoded protein is CASSLGGPNQPQHF.

The V call is TRBV9, the J call TRBJ2-5; D is perhaps TRBD2 (7 bases). In germline, CDR1 is SGDLS, CDR2 YYNGEE. The CDR3 totals 13 residues. Trimming shortened V by 4 bases and J by 5 bases, and 12 bases separated the two germline ends. CDR3 loop: CASSPPGGETQYF. The CDR3 bases are TGTGCCAGCAGCCCCCCGGGGGGCGAGACCCAGTACTTC.

The chain is built from TRBV28 and TRBJ2-7, with D possibly being TRBD2 (5 bases). The CDR3 loop spans 15 amino acids. The germline gives CDR1 MDHEN, CDR2 SYDVKM. With 5 bases removed from V and 6 bases from J, the gap between germline ends came to 20 bases. The CDR3 region has the DNA TGTGCCAGCAGTCGACCGGGGAGATCACGAGGCGAGCAGTACTTC. This translates into CASSRPGRSRGEQYF. Filled out from reference TRBV28 and TRBJ2-7, the complete variable domain reads DVKVTQSSRYLVKRTGEKVFLECVQDMDHENMFWYRQDPGLGLRLIYFSYDVKMKEKGDIPEGYSVSREKKERFSLILESASTNQTSMYLCASSRPGRSRGEQYFGPGTRLTVT.

This clone was seen a single time. This chain connects TRBV19 to TRBJ1-5, with 8 positions matching TRBD1. The CDR3 consists of 12 residues. The germline gives CDR1 LNHDA, CDR2 SQIVND (reference sequence). With V trimmed by 10 bases and J by 6 bases, 5 bases remained unmatched. CDR3 protein: CATRQGSQPQHF. The CDR3 region has the DNA TGTGCCACAAGACAGGGGTCTCAGCCCCAGCATTTT.